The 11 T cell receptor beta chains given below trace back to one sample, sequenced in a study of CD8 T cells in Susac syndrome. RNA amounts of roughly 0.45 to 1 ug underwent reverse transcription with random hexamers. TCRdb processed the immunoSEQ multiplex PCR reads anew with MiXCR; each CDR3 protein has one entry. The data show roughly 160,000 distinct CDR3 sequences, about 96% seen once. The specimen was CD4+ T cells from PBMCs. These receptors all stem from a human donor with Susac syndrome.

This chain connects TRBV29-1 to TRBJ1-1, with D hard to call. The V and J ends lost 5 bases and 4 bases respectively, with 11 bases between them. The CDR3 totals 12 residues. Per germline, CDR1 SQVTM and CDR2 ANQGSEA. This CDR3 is CSVHLAATEAFF. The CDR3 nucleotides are TGCAGCGTTCATTTGGCGGCCACTGAAGCTTTCTTT.

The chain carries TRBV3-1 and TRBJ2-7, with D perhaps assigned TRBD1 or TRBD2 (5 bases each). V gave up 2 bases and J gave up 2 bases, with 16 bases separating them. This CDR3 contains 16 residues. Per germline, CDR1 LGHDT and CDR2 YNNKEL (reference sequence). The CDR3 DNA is TGTGCCAGCAGCCAACAACCGGGACGCCTTGCCTACGAGCAGTACTTC. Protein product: CASSQQPGRLAYEQYF.

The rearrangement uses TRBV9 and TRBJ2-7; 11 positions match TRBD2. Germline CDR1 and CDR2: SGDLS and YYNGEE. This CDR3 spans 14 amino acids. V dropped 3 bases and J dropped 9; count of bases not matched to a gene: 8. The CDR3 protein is CASSEGLAELGQYF. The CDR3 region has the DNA TGTGCCAGCAGCGAGGGACTAGCGGAGCTTGGGCAGTACTTC.

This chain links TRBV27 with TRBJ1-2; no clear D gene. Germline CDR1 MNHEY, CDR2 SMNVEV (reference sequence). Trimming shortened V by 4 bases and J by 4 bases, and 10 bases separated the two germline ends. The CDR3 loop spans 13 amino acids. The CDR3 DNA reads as TGTGCCAGCAGTTCCGCGGGGATCTATGGCTACACCTTC. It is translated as CASSSAGIYGYTF.

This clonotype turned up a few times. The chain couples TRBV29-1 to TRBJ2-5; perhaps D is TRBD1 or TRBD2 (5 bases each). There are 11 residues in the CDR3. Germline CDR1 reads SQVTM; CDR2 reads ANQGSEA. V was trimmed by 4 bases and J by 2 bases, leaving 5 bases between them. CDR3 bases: TGCAGCGTTGGGGGGCAAGAGACCCAGTACTTC. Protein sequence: CSVGGQETQYF.

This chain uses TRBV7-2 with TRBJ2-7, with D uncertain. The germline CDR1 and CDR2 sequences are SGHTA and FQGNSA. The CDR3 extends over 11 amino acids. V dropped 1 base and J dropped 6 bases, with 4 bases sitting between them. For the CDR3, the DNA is TGTGCCAGCAGCTTAGAGGTCGAGCAGTACTTC. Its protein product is CASSLEVEQYF.

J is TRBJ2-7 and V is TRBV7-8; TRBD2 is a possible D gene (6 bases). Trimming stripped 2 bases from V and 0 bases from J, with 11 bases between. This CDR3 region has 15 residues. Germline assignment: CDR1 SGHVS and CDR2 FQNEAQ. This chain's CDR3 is CASSLMGGSSYEQYV. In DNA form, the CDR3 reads TGTGCCAGCAGCTTAATGGGGGGAAGCTCCTACGAGCAGTACGTC.

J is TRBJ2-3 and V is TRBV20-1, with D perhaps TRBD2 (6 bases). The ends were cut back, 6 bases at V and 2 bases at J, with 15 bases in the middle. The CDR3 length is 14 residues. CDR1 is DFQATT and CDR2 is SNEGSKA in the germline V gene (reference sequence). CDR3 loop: CSAIGDSTTDTQYF. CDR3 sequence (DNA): TGCAGTGCAATCGGGGACTCCACCACAGATACGCAGTATTTT.

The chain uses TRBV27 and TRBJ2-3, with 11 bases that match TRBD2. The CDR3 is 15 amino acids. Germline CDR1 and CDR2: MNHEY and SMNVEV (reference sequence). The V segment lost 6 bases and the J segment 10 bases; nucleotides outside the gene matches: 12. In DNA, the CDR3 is TGTGCCAGCAGATCGACTAGCGGGGAGAGGTTGGCGCAGTATTTT. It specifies CASRSTSGERLAQYF.

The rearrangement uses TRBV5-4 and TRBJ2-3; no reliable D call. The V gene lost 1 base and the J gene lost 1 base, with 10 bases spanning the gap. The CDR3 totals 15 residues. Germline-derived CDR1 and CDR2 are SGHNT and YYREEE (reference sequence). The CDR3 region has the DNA TGTGCCAGCAGCTTGATTCCCGCGGGCACAGATACGCAGTATTTT. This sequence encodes CASSLIPAGTDTQYF. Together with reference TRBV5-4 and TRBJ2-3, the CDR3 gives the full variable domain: ETGVTQSPTHLIKTRGQQVTLRCSSQSGHNTVSWYQQALGQGPQFIFQYYREEENGRGNFPPRFSGLQFPNYSSELNVNALELDDSALYLCASSLIPAGTDTQYFGPGTRLTVL.

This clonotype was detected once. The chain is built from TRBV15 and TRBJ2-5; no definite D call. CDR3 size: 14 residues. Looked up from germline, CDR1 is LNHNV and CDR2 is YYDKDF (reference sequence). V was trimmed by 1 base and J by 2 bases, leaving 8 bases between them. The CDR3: CATSRGATQETQYF. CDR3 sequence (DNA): TGTGCCACCAGCAGAGGGGCCACTCAAGAGACCCAGTACTTC.